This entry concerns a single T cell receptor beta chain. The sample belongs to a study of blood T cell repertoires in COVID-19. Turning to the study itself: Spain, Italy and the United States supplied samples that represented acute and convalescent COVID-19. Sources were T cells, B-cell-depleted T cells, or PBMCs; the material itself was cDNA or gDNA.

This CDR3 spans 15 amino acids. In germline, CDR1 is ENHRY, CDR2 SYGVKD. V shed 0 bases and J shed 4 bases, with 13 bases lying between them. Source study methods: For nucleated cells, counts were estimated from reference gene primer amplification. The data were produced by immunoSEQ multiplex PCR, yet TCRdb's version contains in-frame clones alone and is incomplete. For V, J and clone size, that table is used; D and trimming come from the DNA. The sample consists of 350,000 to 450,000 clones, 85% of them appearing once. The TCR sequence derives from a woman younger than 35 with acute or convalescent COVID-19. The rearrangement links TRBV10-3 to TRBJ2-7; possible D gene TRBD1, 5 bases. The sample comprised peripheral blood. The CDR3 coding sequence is TGTGCCATCAGTGAGTCTGGGGCAGATGAGTACGAGCAGTACTTC. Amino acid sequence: CAISESGADEYEQYF.